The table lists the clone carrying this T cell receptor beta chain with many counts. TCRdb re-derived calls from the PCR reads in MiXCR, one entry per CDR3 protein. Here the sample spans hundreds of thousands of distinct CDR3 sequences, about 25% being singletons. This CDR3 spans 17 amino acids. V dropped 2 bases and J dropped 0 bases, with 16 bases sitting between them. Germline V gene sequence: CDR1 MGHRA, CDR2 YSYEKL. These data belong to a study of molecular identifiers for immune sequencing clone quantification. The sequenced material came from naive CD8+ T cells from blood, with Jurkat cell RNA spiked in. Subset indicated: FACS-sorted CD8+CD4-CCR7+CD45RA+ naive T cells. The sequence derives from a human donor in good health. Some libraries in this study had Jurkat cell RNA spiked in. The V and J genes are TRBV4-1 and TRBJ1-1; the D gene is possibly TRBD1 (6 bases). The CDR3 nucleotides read TGCGCCAGCAGCCAATTGACAGGACCCTCCATGAACACTGAAGCTTTCTTT. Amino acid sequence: CASSQLTGPSMNTEAFF.